Shown below are 24 T cell receptor beta chains from a single sample sequenced in a study of blood T cell repertoires in COVID-19. Method: immunoSEQ multiplex PCR; TCRdb's copy keeps in-frame clones and lacks some. Of 130,000 to 150,000 clones listed, over 75% are singletons. Sequencing used peripheral blood. These receptor sequences come from a man aged 55 to 70 with active or convalescent COVID-19.

This clone has only a few counts. The rearrangement links TRBV5-1 to TRBJ2-2; 12 bases match TRBD2. Germline CDR1 SGHRS, CDR2 YFSETQ. The length of the CDR3 is 15 residues. V was pared by 8 bases and J by 5 bases, with 7 bases of the junction left unmatched. The CDR3 bases are TGCGCCAGTAGCACCGGGACTAGCGGGACCGGGGAGCTGTTTTTT. It yields the protein CASSTGTSGTGELFF.

Remarks on this clone: This sample also contains other DNA sequences that code for the same CDR3. The chain couples TRBV7-9 to TRBJ1-2; 8 bases map to TRBD1. The V gene end was trimmed by 4 bases and the J gene end by 0 bases; junction bases not matched to a gene: 1. This CDR3 region has 14 residues. Germline values: CDR1 SEHNR, CDR2 FQNEAQ (reference sequence). The CDR3 protein is CASSSGQANYGYTF. CDR3 DNA: TGTGCCAGCAGCTCGGGACAGGCTAACTATGGCTACACCTTC.

The CDR3 loop is CASNFMSAGNEQFF. CDR3 nucleotides: TGTGCCAGCAATTTTATGAGCGCCGGCAATGAGCAGTTCTTC. The V gene is TRBV7-2, the J gene TRBJ2-1; D unclear. V lost 7 bases to trimming and J lost 6 bases, with 16 bases between them. CDR3 size: 14 residues. In germline, CDR1 is SGHTA, CDR2 FQGNSA. The variable domain in full, completed from reference TRBV7-2 and TRBJ2-1, reads GAGVSQSPSNKVTEKGKDVELRCDPISGHTALYWYRQSLGQGLEFLIYFQGNSAPDKSGLPSDRFSAERTGGSVSTLTIQRTQQEDSAVYLCASNFMSAGNEQFFGPGTRLTVL.

The chain couples TRBV3-1 (or the pseudogene TRBV3-2) to TRBJ2-5, with TRBD1 as a possible D gene (5 bases). The CDR3 is 16 amino acids. Germline V gives CDR1 LGHDT, CDR2 YNNKEL (reference sequence). Trimming cost V 1 base and J 4 bases, with 16 bases left between them. The CDR3 DNA reads as TGTGCCAGCAGCCAAGTTGTAGGAAGGCAGGGAGAGACCCAGTACTTC. Translated: CASSQVVGRQGETQYF.

V gene TRBV9 combines with J gene TRBJ1-6, with a weak D call TRBD1 (5 bases). CDR1 and CDR2 (germline): SGDLS, YYNGEE. There are 14 residues in the CDR3. Trimming removed 0 bases from V and 7 bases from J, with 8 bases in between. The CDR3 bases are TGTGCCAGCAGCGTAGATGCAGGGAATTCACCCCTCCACTTT. Translated: CASSVDAGNSPLHF.

V is TRBV28 and J is TRBJ2-2; D possibly corresponds to TRBD1 (7 bases). This CDR3 has 13 amino acids. Per the germline V gene, CDR1 is MDHEN and CDR2 is SYDVKM. Trimming pared 6 bases from V and 6 bases from J, leaving 11 bases between. The CDR3 bases are TGTGCCAGCAGCCCAGGGGGGTCCGGGGAGCTGTTTTTT. As protein: CASSPGGSGELFF.

Only one count was recorded for this clone. The chain combines TRBV6-5 with TRBJ1-1; TRBD1 might be the D (6 bases). Germline-derived CDR1 and CDR2 are MNHEY and SVGAGI. The CDR3 extends over 13 amino acids. V lost 6 bases, J lost 4 bases, and 12 bases lay in between. CDR3 nucleotides: TGTGCCAGCAGGTCGACAGGAGCCACTGAAGCTTTCTTT. This encodes CASRSTGATEAFF.

This sequence joins TRBV5-6 and TRBJ1-3; 7 bases fit TRBD1. The V gene end was trimmed by 3 bases and the J gene end by 4 bases; junction bases not matched to a gene: 10. The CDR3 has 16 residues. Germline V gene sequence: CDR1 SGHDT, CDR2 YYEEEE. The CDR3 reads CASSWGQGVLGNTIYF. CDR3 in DNA: TGTGCCAGCAGCTGGGGGCAGGGGGTACTCGGAAACACCATATATTTT.

This clone was observed a few times. V usage is TRBV6-5 and J usage is TRBJ1-6, with 7 bases lining up with TRBD1. The germline V gene has CDR1 MNHEY and CDR2 SVGAGI. Trimming at V came to 5 bases and at J to 10 bases, leaving 8 bases not matched to a gene. The CDR3 is 14 residues long. The CDR3 protein is CASSPTGTNSPLHF. The CDR3 coding sequence is TGTGCCAGCAGTCCGACAGGGACAAACTCACCCCTCCACTTT.

The chain couples TRBV3-1 (or the pseudogene TRBV3-2) to TRBJ2-5; TRBD2 might be the D (5 bases). The CDR3 runs 20 residues. The V and J ends lost 0 bases and 3 bases respectively, with 26 bases between them. CDR1 is LGHDT and CDR2 is YNNKEL in the germline V gene (reference sequence). For the CDR3, the DNA is TGTGCCAGCAGCCAAGATGGGGTGGTGTATCGGGGAGCTCATAAAGAGACCCAGTACTTC. Amino acids: CASSQDGVVYRGAHKETQYF.

The J gene is TRBJ1-5, the V gene TRBV19; 9 nucleotides match TRBD1. The germline V gene encodes CDR1 LNHDA and CDR2 SQIVND (reference sequence). J gave up 0 bases and V 6 bases, and 9 bases lay outside the gene matches. This CDR3 has 17 amino acids. The chain's CDR3 is CASRTTGGGNSNQPQHF. The CDR3 region has the DNA TGTGCCAGTAGGACTACAGGGGGCGGGAATAGCAATCAGCCCCAGCATTTT.

J is TRBJ1-3 and V is TRBV6-5, with D maybe TRBD1 (6 bases). The CDR3 has 15 residues. The ends were cut back, 4 bases at V and 0 bases at J, with 10 bases in the middle. Germline V gene sequence: CDR1 MNHEY, CDR2 SVGAGI. CDR3 loop: CASSSRGSSGNTIYF. For the CDR3, the DNA is TGTGCCAGCAGTTCCAGGGGTTCCTCTGGAAACACCATATATTTT.

Note on this clone: The germline gene is not matched at one end of the junction; a read error may be the cause. The chain recombines TRBV18 with TRBJ2-3, with 9 bases fitting TRBD2. Per the germline V gene, CDR1 is KGHSH and CDR2 is LQKENI. The CDR3 is made up of 17 amino acids. The CDR3 protein is CASSTPLTSGYTDTQYF. The CDR3 region has the DNA TGTGCCAGCTCAACACCCCTGACTAGCGGCTACACAGATACGCAGTATTTT.

Comments on this clone: Other nucleotide sequences in the sample specify the same CDR3. V is TRBV4-1 and J is TRBJ1-5; no clear D. There are 15 residues in the CDR3. The V gene lost 0 bases and the J gene lost 1 base, with 7 bases spanning the gap. Germline CDR1 is MGHRA and CDR2 is YSYEKL. CDR3 coding DNA: TGCGCCAGCAGCCAAGATCCCGTCAGCAATCAGCCCCAGCATTTT. Protein sequence: CASSQDPVSNQPQHF.

This rearrangement joins TRBV12-3 or TRBV12-4 to TRBJ1-1, with D possibly being TRBD1 (5 bases). The V end was cut by 8 bases, the J end by 5 bases, with 15 bases between. The CDR3 length is 13 residues. CDR3 amino acids: CASSDTRVTEAFF. DNA for the CDR3: TGTGCCAGCTCGGACACCCGGGTGACTGAAGCTTTCTTT.

This sequence joins TRBV2 and TRBJ1-1; TRBD1 agrees at 9 bases. This CDR3 is 11 amino acids long. Trimming removed 6 bases from V and 10 bases from J; junction bases left unmatched: 3. Germline V gives CDR1 SNHLY, CDR2 FYNNEI. The chain's CDR3 is CASRDRGIAFF. CDR3 in DNA: TGTGCCAGCAGGGACAGGGGTATAGCTTTCTTT.

The chain carries TRBV9 and TRBJ1-4, with D hard to call. There are 15 residues in the CDR3. Germline CDR1 reads SGDLS; CDR2 reads YYNGEE. V was clipped by 3 bases and J by 2 bases, with 11 bases between them. The CDR3 here is CASSAHGGTNEKLFF. CDR3 DNA: TGTGCCAGCAGCGCCCATGGAGGGACTAATGAAAAACTGTTTTTT.

The chain combines TRBV25-1 with TRBJ2-5, with TRBD1 matching 10 bases. The germline CDR1 and CDR2 sequences are MGHDK and SYGVNS. This CDR3 has 12 amino acids. The V segment lost 8 bases and the J segment 3 bases; nucleotides outside the gene matches: 0. CDR3 DNA: TGTGCCAGCGGACAGGGGGAAGAGACCCAGTACTTC. It is translated as CASGQGEETQYF.

The rearrangement links TRBV19 to TRBJ1-2; D may be TRBD1 (5 bases). The CDR3 sequence is 13 residues long. Trimming stripped 6 bases from V and 4 bases from J, with 12 bases between. The germline gives CDR1 LNHDA, CDR2 SQIVND (reference sequence). This CDR3 is CASRMGLLYGYTF. In nucleotides, the CDR3 is TGTGCCAGTAGAATGGGACTCCTCTATGGCTACACCTTC.

This chain joins TRBV27 and TRBJ1-1, with a tentative D call TRBD1 (6 bases). This CDR3 comprises 14 residues. V was pared by 5 bases and J by 5 bases, with 15 bases between. The germline gives CDR1 MNHEY, CDR2 SMNVEV (reference sequence). CDR3: CASSLGTSGTEAFF. CDR3 DNA sequence: TGTGCCAGCAGTCTAGGGACATCTGGGACTGAAGCTTTCTTT.

This clone appeared a single time. V and J are TRBV5-4 and TRBJ1-1; D call uncertain. Per the germline V gene, CDR1 is SGHNT and CDR2 is YYREEE (reference sequence). There are 13 residues in the CDR3. V was cut by 4 bases and J by 6 bases, with 13 bases left in between. The CDR3 DNA sequence: TGTGCCAGCAGCCGTTCCGTTAGCTCTGAAGCTTTCTTT. Translating it yields CASSRSVSSEAFF.

The rearrangement joins TRBV6-5 to TRBJ2-1; D call uncertain. The V gene's germline CDR1 is MNHEY and CDR2 SVGAGI. The CDR3 runs 16 residues. V was cut by 1 base and J by 0 bases, with 10 bases left in between. CDR3 residues: CASSYYKSGSYNEQFF. The CDR3 bases are TGTGCCAGCAGTTACTACAAGTCGGGCTCCTACAATGAGCAGTTCTTC.

The chain employs TRBV18 and TRBJ2-7, with D maybe TRBD2 (6 bases). The V end was cut by 6 bases, the J end by 0 bases, with 12 bases between. CDR3 length: 14 amino acids. CDR1 is KGHSH, CDR2 LQKENI, per germline. This CDR3 reads CASSAGGNSYEQYF. The CDR3 region has the DNA TGTGCCAGCTCGGCCGGGGGAAACTCCTACGAGCAGTACTTC.

This chain connects TRBV28 to TRBJ1-4, with TRBD1 identical over 7 bases. Germline assignment: CDR1 MDHEN and CDR2 SYDVKM. The V segment lost 2 bases and the J segment 8 bases; nucleotides outside the gene matches: 8. The CDR3 has 15 amino acids. Here the CDR3 reads CASSLRQGVGEKLFF. CDR3 sequence (DNA): TGTGCCAGCAGTTTAAGACAGGGTGTTGGCGAAAAACTGTTTTTT.